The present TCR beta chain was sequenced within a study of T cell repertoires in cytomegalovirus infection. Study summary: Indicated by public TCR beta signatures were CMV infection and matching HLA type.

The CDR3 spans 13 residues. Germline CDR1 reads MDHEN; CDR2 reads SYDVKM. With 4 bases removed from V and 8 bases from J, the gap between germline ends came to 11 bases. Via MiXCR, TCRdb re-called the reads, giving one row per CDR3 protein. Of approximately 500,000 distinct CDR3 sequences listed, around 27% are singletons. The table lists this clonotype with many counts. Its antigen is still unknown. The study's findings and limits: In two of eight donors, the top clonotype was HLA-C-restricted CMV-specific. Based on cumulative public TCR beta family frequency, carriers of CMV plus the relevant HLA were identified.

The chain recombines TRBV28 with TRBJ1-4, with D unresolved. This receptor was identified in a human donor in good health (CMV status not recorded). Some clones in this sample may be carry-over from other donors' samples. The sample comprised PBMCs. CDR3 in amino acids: CASSYGRREKLFF. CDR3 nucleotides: TGTGCCAGCAGTTACGGCAGGCGCGAAAAACTGTTTTTT.